What follows are 26 T cell receptor beta chains derived from one specimen sequenced in a study of PD-L1 blockade in urothelial cancer. TCRdb keeps only in-frame clones here, not all; method: immunoSEQ multiplex PCR. Among tens of thousands of clones listed, about 89% were seen once. The sample consisted of PBMCs, taken around atezolizumab (anti-PD-L1) treatment. Receptor source: a man over 45 with urothelial cancer.

The V call is TRBV6-5, the J call TRBJ1-5, with D maybe TRBD1 (5 bases). The CDR3 totals 14 residues. The germline V gene has CDR1 MNHEY and CDR2 SVGAGI. The V and J ends lost 0 bases and 8 bases respectively, with 11 bases between them. The CDR3 loop reads CASSYSGSTEPQHF. DNA of the CDR3: TGTGCCAGCAGTTACTCTGGATCGACAGAGCCCCAGCATTTT.

The J gene is TRBJ2-1, the V gene TRBV19; 10 nucleotides match TRBD2. The J segment lost 6 bases and the V segment lost 4 bases, leaving 15 bases of the junction unmatched. This CDR3 has 18 amino acids. Germline V gives CDR1 LNHDA, CDR2 SQIVND (reference sequence). The chain's CDR3 is CASSSRVLAGDGGNEQFF. The CDR3 DNA reads TGTGCCAGTAGTAGCCGGGTTCTAGCGGGAGATGGGGGCAATGAGCAGTTCTTC.

The chain couples TRBV11-2 to TRBJ2-7, with D maybe TRBD2 (5 bases). The V and J ends lost 1 base and 7 bases respectively, with 20 bases between them. CDR3 length: 16 residues. CDR1 and CDR2 (germline): SGHAT, FQNNGV. In DNA form, the CDR3 reads TGTGCCAGCAGCTTAGTATCGACCCGGGGATCGGGGGAGCAGTACTTC. This translates into CASSLVSTRGSGEQYF.

The chain joins TRBV5-1 to TRBJ2-2; 8 nucleotides line up with TRBD1. CDR1 is SGHRS and CDR2 is YFSETQ in the germline V gene. The CDR3 has 15 amino acids. V lost 4 bases and J lost 3; bases outside the gene matches: 5. The CDR3 DNA is TGCGCCAGCAGCACGACAGGGGTAGACACCGGGGAGCTGTTTTTT. It is translated as CASSTTGVDTGELFF.

The rearrangement links TRBV5-1 to TRBJ2-1; TRBD2 might be the D (5 bases). Germline-derived CDR1 and CDR2 are SGHRS and YFSETQ. This CDR3 region has 13 residues. With 5 bases removed from V and 5 bases from J, the gap between germline ends came to 11 bases. DNA of the CDR3: TGCGCCAGCAGAAATCCGGGGAACAATGAGCAGTTCTTC. This gives the protein CASRNPGNNEQFF.

V gene TRBV9 combines with J gene TRBJ1-2; maybe TRBD1 (6 bases). The V gene lost 3 bases and the J gene lost 5 bases, with 14 bases spanning the gap. This CDR3 comprises 14 residues. CDR1 is SGDLS and CDR2 is YYNGEE in the germline V gene. The CDR3 spells CASSAREGGYGYTF. As DNA, the CDR3 is TGTGCCAGCAGCGCCAGGGAGGGGGGGTATGGCTACACCTTC.

This chain joins TRBV4-1 and TRBJ1-4, with 8 positions matching TRBD1. The CDR3 extends over 16 amino acids. V was pared by 0 bases and J by 8 bases, with 8 bases of the junction left unmatched. Germline CDR1 and CDR2: MGHRA and YSYEKL. This CDR3 reads CASSQDKGTGWEKLFF. The CDR3 bases are TGCGCCAGCAGCCAAGATAAGGGGACAGGTTGGGAAAAACTGTTTTTT.

The chain links TRBV11-2 to TRBJ2-5; D is undetermined. The CDR3 consists of 12 residues. The germline CDR1 and CDR2 sequences are SGHAT and FQNNGV. V was clipped by 0 bases and J by 9 bases, with 8 bases between them. CDR3: CASSLEASAQYF. CDR3 nucleotide sequence: TGTGCCAGCAGCTTAGAAGCGTCGGCCCAGTACTTC. Complete variable domain (other parts from reference TRBV11-2 and TRBJ2-5): EAGVAQSPRYKIIEKRQSVAFWCNPISGHATLYWYQQILGQGPKLLIQFQNNGVVDDSQLPKDRFSAERLKGVDSTLKIQPAKLEDSAVYLCASSLEASAQYFGPGTRLLVL.

The V call is TRBV19, the J call TRBJ1-5; perhaps TRBD1 as D (5 bases). The V end was cut by 3 bases, the J end by 5 bases, with 14 bases between. The CDR3 spans 15 residues. Germline V lookup: CDR1 LNHDA, CDR2 SQIVND (reference sequence). The CDR3 DNA follows: TGTGCCAGTAGTATGGGGGGGAGAGAGGATCAGCCCCAGCATTTT. The encoded protein is CASSMGGREDQPQHF.

The rearrangement joins TRBV4-3 to TRBJ2-7; 10 bases agree with TRBD1. Per germline, CDR1 LGHNA and CDR2 YSLEER. V was pared by 4 bases and J by 4 bases, with 7 bases of the junction left unmatched. The CDR3 has 15 residues. Here the CDR3 DNA reads TGCGCCAGCAGCCTTCAGAGGACAGGGGGTTACGAGCAGTACTTC. Translation: CASSLQRTGGYEQYF.

The chain combines TRBV6-5 with TRBJ2-5, with 8 bases aligning to TRBD1. CDR3 length: 15 residues. Germline values: CDR1 MNHEY, CDR2 SVGAGI. V lost 7 bases, J lost 5 bases, and 12 bases stayed unmatched. CDR3 in DNA: TGTGCCAGCATCGGGGCAGGGGGCAATCGGGAGACCCAGTACTTC. This codes for CASIGAGGNRETQYF.

This chain connects TRBV7-2 to TRBJ2-7; 8 bases are a match to TRBD2. The CDR3 has 15 amino acids. Germline values: CDR1 SGHTA, CDR2 FQGNSA. V was clipped by 5 bases and J by 1 base; unmatched bases: 7. The CDR3 sequence: CASSHTSGPSYEQYF. CDR3 in DNA: TGTGCCAGCAGCCACACTAGCGGACCTTCCTACGAGCAGTACTTC.

The CDR3 region has the DNA TGTGCCAGCAGCGTAAAGACCCAGACTTTCAGCTCCTACAATGAGCAGTTCTTC. It codes for CASSVKTQTFSSYNEQFF. The V call is TRBV9, the J call TRBJ2-1; no firm D call. The germline gives CDR1 SGDLS, CDR2 YYNGEE. V lost 1 base to trimming and J lost 0 bases, with 17 bases between them. The CDR3 is 18 amino acids.

The genes are TRBV30 and TRBJ2-1; TRBD2 might be the D (5 bases). V was trimmed by 5 bases and J by 2 bases, leaving 10 bases between them. This CDR3 has 13 residues. The V gene's germline CDR1 is GTSNPN and CDR2 SVGIG (reference sequence). CDR3 amino acids: CAWARTAYNEQFF. CDR3 DNA: TGTGCCTGGGCGAGGACTGCCTACAATGAGCAGTTCTTC.

V and J are TRBV5-1 and TRBJ2-5, with 9 nucleotides matching TRBD1. The CDR3 totals 15 residues. The germline gives CDR1 SGHRS, CDR2 YFSETQ. The V segment lost 3 bases and the J segment 3 bases; nucleotides outside the gene matches: 6. The CDR3 sequence: CASSSGTGREETQYF. The CDR3 region has the DNA TGCGCCAGCAGCTCGGGGACAGGGCGGGAAGAGACCCAGTACTTC.

The chain is built from TRBV6-4 and TRBJ2-1; a weak D match, TRBD2 (9 bases). The length of the CDR3 is 17 residues. Deletions cut 0 bases from V and 9 bases from J, with 21 bases between. The germline CDR1 and CDR2 sequences are MRHNA and SNTAGT. DNA for the CDR3: TGTGCCAGCAGTGACTCTTTGAACAGGGGGACTAGCACTGAGCAGTTCTTC. It yields the protein CASSDSLNRGTSTEQFF.

The gene calls are TRBV27 and TRBJ2-1, with 7 bases identical to TRBD2. This CDR3 has 14 residues. V was pared by 8 bases and J by 0 bases, with 4 bases of the junction left unmatched. Germline V gene data show CDR1 as MNHEY and CDR2 as SMNVEV (reference sequence). CDR3 sequence reads: CASSGGSSYNEQFF. In DNA form, the CDR3 reads TGTGCCAGCTCGGGCGGGAGCTCCTACAATGAGCAGTTCTTC.

The V and J genes are TRBV7-2 and TRBJ2-7; 9 bases agree with TRBD2. Germline lookup yields CDR1 SGHTA and CDR2 FQGNSA. CDR3 length: 16 amino acids. Trimming at V came to 4 bases and at J to 0 bases, leaving 7 bases not matched to a gene. The CDR3 nucleotides are TGTGCCAGCAGCTCTAGACAGCGGGGGGTCTCCTACGAGCAGTACTTC. It yields the protein CASSSRQRGVSYEQYF.

A word on this clone: The sample holds other DNA sequences that translate to the same CDR3. The chain combines TRBV6-6 with TRBJ2-5, with 7 bases identical to TRBD2. Germline V lookup: CDR1 MNHNY, CDR2 SVGAGI (reference sequence). J gave up 1 base and V 6 bases, and 11 bases lay outside the gene matches. The CDR3 length is 16 residues. The chain's CDR3 is CASRPRGGVVQETQYF. CDR3 nucleotides: TGTGCCAGCAGACCCCGGGGAGGGGTCGTCCAAGAGACCCAGTACTTC.

The genes are TRBV12-5 and TRBJ2-3, with D possibly matching TRBD1 (5 bases). Trimming removed 2 bases from V and 2 bases from J, with 17 bases in between. Germline V gene sequence: CDR1 LGHNT, CDR2 FRNRAP. The CDR3 consists of 17 residues. The DNA for the CDR3 is TGTGCTAGTGGTTTGTCGCCTCCAGGGCCCCCCACAGATACGCAGTATTTT. Translated: CASGLSPPGPPTDTQYF.

The J gene is TRBJ2-3, the V gene TRBV7-9; 9 bases fit TRBD2. Germline CDR1 SEHNR, CDR2 FQNEAQ (reference sequence). J was trimmed by 2 bases and V by 2 bases; bases with no gene match: 14. This CDR3 is built from 19 residues. CDR3 amino acids: CASSLLRFSVAGVTDTQYF. DNA for the CDR3: TGTGCCAGCAGCTTATTGCGTTTTTCGGTAGCGGGAGTCACAGATACGCAGTATTTT.

This sequence joins TRBV5-1 and TRBJ2-2, with 13 bases lining up with TRBD2. The CDR3 runs 20 residues. Trimming removed 3 bases from V and 4 bases from J; junction bases left unmatched: 15. The germline V gene has CDR1 SGHRS and CDR2 YFSETQ. As DNA, the CDR3 is TGCGCCAGCAGCTGGATACCGGGACTAGCGGGGTCTTCGGCCACCGGGGAGCTGTTTTTT. This gives the protein CASSWIPGLAGSSATGELFF.

The genes are TRBV15 and TRBJ1-2, with 7 bases fitting TRBD1. The J segment lost 6 bases and the V segment lost 1 base, leaving 8 bases of the junction unmatched. This CDR3 has 15 amino acids. The germline V gene encodes CDR1 LNHNV and CDR2 YYDKDF (reference sequence). The CDR3 region is CATSRGTGGLNGYTF. The CDR3 coding sequence is TGTGCCACCAGCAGAGGGACAGGAGGCCTCAATGGCTACACCTTC.

The J gene is TRBJ2-2, the V gene TRBV2, with TRBD2 matching over 12 bases. V lost 4 bases, J lost 3 bases, and 3 bases stayed unmatched. This CDR3 is 16 amino acids long. Germline V gene sequence: CDR1 SNHLY, CDR2 FYNNEI. As DNA, the CDR3 is TGTGCCAGCAGTGTCCTAGCGGGGGGGGACACCGGGGAGCTGTTTTTT. Protein sequence: CASSVLAGGDTGELFF.

CDR3 loop: CASGRTGTGNTGELFF. DNA for the CDR3: TGTGCTAGTGGTAGAACCGGGACAGGGAACACCGGGGAGCTGTTTTTT. The rearrangement joins TRBV12-5 to TRBJ2-2; 8 bases align to TRBD1. J lost 1 base, V lost 5 bases, and 6 bases had no gene match. This CDR3 comprises 16 residues. Germline CDR1 LGHNT, CDR2 FRNRAP.

The chain links TRBV7-2 to TRBJ2-7; 16 positions agree with TRBD2. This CDR3 comprises 16 residues. V shed 5 bases, J shed 7 bases, and the junction held 8 bases outside the gene matches. Per the germline V gene, CDR1 is SGHTA and CDR2 is FQGNSA. CDR3 DNA: TGTGCCAGCAGCATGGGACTAGCGGGAGGGCTTTATGAGCAGTACTTC. Amino acid sequence: CASSMGLAGGLYEQYF.